This T cell receptor (beta chain) was retrieved from a study of PD-1 blockade in classical Hodgkin lymphoma. Relapse was seen in all patients after autologous stem cell transplantation, and brentuximab vedotin exposure was variable. Overall study findings and caveats: Whereas CD4+ TCR diversity had risen significantly by C4D1, CD8+ TCR diversity had not.

Clones were sequenced by immunoSEQ multiplex PCR, and TCRdb holds only the in-frame ones, with some missing. Among 20,000 to 30,000 clones listed, approximately 64% were seen once. Points on this clone: Its matching antigen is unknown.

Sequencing was performed on peripheral blood mononuclear cells (PBMCs), taken before the second cycle of nivolumab. The receptor was isolated from a human donor with classical Hodgkin lymphoma.

CDR3 protein: CASRGTGDNSPLHF. CDR3 DNA sequence: TGTGCCAGTAGGGGGACAGGAGATAATTCACCCCTCCACTTT. The genes are TRBV19 and TRBJ1-6; the match to TRBD1 covers 8 bases. V lost 6 bases and J lost 5; bases outside the gene matches: 3. CDR1 and CDR2 from the germline V gene are LNHDA and SQIVND (reference sequence). The CDR3 runs 14 residues.